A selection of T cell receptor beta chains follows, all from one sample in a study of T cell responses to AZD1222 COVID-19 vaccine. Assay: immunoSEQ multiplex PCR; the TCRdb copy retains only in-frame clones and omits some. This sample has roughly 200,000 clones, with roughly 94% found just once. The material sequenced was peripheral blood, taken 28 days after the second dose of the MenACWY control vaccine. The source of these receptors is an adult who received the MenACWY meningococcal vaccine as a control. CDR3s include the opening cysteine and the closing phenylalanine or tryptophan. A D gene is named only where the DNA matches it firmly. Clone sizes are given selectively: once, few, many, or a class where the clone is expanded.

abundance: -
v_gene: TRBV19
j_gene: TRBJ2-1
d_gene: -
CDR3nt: TGTGCCAGTAGTTTACGGGGGAATGAGCAGTTCTTC
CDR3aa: CASSLRGNEQFF

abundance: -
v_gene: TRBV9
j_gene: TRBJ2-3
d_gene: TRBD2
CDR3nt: TGTGCCAGCAGCGTAGGAGTAGCGGGGATCACAGATACGCAGTATTTT
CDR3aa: CASSVGVAGITDTQYF

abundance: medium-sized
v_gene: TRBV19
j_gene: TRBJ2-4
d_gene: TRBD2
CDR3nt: TGTGCCAGTAGTATAGGACTAGCGGGAGTGAGCCTAGCCAAAAACATTCAGTACTTC
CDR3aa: CASSIGLAGVSLAKNIQYF

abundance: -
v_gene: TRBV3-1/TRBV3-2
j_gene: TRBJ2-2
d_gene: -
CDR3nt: TGTGCCAGCAGTCAGGGGAACACCGGGGAGCTGTTTTTT
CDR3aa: CASSQGNTGELFF

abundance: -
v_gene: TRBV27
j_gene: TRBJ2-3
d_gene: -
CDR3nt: TGTGCCAGCAGCCATTCCCGCACAGATACGCAGTATTTT
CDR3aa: CASSHSRTDTQYF

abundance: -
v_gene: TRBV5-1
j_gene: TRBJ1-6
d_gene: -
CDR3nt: TGCGCCAGCAGCTTGGATGGGGGGAATAATTCACCCCTCCACTTT
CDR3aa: CASSLDGGNNSPLHF

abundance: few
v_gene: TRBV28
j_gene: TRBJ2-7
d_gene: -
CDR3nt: TGTGCCAGCAGTCCCTACGGGCTCACCTACGAGCAGTACTTC
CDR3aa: CASSPYGLTYEQYF

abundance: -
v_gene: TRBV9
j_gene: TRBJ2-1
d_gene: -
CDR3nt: TGTGCCAGCAGCCTAGCTCCTACTAGCAACCATGAGCAGTTCTTC
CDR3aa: CASSLAPTSNHEQFF

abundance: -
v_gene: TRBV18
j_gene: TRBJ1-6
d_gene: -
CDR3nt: TGTGCCAGCTCACCAGACTTCCGGAGGACACCCCTCCACTTT
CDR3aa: CASSPDFRRTPLHF

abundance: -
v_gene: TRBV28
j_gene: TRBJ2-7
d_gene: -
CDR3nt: TGTGCCAGCAGGGGCCGTTCCGAGCAGTACTTC
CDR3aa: CASRGRSEQYF

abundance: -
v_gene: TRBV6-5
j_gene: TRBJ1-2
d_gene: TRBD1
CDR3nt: TGTGCCAGCAGTTACTCTGACAGGGGCAACTATGGCTACACCTTC
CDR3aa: CASSYSDRGNYGYTF

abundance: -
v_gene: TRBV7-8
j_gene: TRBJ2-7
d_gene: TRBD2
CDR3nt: TGTGCCAGCAGCTTAGCAAGCGGGGGCTACGAGCAGTACTTC
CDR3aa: CASSLASGGYEQYF

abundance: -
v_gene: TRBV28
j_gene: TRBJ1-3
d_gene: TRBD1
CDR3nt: TGTGCCAGCAGTGGGACAGTAAACACCATATATTTT
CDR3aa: CASSGTVNTIYF

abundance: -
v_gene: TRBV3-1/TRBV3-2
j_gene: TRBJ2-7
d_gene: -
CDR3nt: TGTGCCAGCAGCCACTCCCGCTATGGGGCCGAGCAGTACTTC
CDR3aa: CASSHSRYGAEQYF

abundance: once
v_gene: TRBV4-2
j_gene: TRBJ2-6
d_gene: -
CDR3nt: TGTGCCAGCAGCCCAGAGGGCTCTGGGGCCAACGTCCTGACTTTC
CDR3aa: CASSPEGSGANVLTF

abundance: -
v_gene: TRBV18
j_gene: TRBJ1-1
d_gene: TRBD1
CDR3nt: TGTGCCAGCTCACCAAAGGCAGGGGGTAACACTGAAGCTTTCTTT
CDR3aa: CASSPKAGGNTEAFF

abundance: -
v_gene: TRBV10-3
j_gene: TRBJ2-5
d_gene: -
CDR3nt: TGTGCCATCAATCCCGACCAGGACCAAGAGACCCAGTACTTC
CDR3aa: CAINPDQDQETQYF

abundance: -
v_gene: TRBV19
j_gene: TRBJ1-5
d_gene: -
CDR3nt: TGTGCCAGTAGTATGGAGGGGAAGATTAGCAATCAGCCCCAGCATTTT
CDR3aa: CASSMEGKISNQPQHF

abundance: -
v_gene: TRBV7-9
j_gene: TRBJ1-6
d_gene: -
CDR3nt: TGTGCCAGCAGCTTACAGGGACCCGGTTCGCCCCTCCACTTT
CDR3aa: CASSLQGPGSPLHF

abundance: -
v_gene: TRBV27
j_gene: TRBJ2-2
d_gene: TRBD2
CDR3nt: TGTGCCAGCAGTCCCCGGGACTACACGAACACCGGGGAGCTGTTTTTT
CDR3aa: CASSPRDYTNTGELFF

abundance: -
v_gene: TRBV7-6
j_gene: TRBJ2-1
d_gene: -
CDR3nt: TGTGCCAGCAGCTTTGGGGGACCAGATAGGCAGTTCTTC
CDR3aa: CASSFGGPDRQFF

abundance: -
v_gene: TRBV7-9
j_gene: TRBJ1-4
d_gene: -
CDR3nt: TGTGCCAGCAGCTTAGAACAGGCATGGGGTGAAAAACTGTTTTTT
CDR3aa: CASSLEQAWGEKLFF

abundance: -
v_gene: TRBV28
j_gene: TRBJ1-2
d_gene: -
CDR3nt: TGTGCCAGCAGTTTATCGGGGGGGCTCGGCTACACCTTC
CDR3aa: CASSLSGGLGYTF

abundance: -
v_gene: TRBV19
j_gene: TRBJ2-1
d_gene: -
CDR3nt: TGTGCCAGTAGTATGAATGGGCTAGGCGCTTACAATGAGCAGTTCTTC
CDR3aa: CASSMNGLGAYNEQFF

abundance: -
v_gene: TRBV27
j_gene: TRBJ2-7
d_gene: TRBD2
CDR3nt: TGTGCCAGCAGTTACGGGGGGTCGGGACCTCACGAGCAGTACTTC
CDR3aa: CASSYGGSGPHEQYF

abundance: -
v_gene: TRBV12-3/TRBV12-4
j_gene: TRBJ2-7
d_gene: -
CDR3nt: TGTGCCAGCAGCGGAGGAACCTACGAGCAGTACTTC
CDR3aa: CASSGGTYEQYF

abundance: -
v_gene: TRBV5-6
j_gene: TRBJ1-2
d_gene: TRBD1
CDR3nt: TGTGCCAGCAGCTCCTTGACAGGGATAAGCCGGGGCTACACCTTC
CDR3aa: CASSSLTGISRGYTF

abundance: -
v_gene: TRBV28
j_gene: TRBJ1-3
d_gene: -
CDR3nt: TGTGCCAGCAGTTTAGGTGGCGGTTTCTCTGGAAACACCATATATTTT
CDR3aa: CASSLGGGFSGNTIYF

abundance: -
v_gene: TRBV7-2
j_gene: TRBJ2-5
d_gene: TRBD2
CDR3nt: TGTGCCAGCAGCTTCGGACTAGCGGGGGGTGCGGAGACCCAGTACTTC
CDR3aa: CASSFGLAGGAETQYF

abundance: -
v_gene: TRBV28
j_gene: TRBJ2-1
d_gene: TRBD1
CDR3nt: TGTGCCAGCACTATCACAGGGGCAGGTTACAATGAGCAGTTCTTC
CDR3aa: CASTITGAGYNEQFF

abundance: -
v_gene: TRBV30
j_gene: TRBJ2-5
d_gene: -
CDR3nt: TGTGCCTGGGAGGACAGTGGCGGGTCAGAGACCCAGTACTTC
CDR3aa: CAWEDSGGSETQYF

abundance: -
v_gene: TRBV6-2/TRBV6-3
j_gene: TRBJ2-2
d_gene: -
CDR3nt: TGTGCCAGCAGTACAGGGTCCGGGGAGCTGTTTTTT
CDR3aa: CASSTGSGELFF

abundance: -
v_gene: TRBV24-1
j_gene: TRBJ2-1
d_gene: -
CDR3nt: TGTGCCACCAGTCTTGGGTCCTACAATGAGCAGTTCTTC
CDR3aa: CATSLGSYNEQFF

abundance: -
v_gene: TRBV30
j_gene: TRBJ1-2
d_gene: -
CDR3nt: TGTGCCTGGAAGGGGCAAGCTAACTATGGCTACACCTTC
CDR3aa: CAWKGQANYGYTF

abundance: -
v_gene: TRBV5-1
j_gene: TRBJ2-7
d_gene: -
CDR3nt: TGCGCCAGCAGCTTGCGGACCAACTCCTACGAGCAGTACTTC
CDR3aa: CASSLRTNSYEQYF

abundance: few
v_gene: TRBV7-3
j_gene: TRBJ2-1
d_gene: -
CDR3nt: TGTGCCAGCAGCCAATCTGGCAATGAGCAGTTCTTC
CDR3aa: CASSQSGNEQFF

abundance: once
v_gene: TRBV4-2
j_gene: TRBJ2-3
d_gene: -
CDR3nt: TGTGCCAGCAGCCAAGTGGCTGTAGGTAGGGCCACAGATACGCAGTATTTT
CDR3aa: CASSQVAVGRATDTQYF

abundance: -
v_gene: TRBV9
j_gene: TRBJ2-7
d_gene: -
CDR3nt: TGTGCCAGCAGCCCGGGGGGGGACAGCATATACGAGCAGTACTTC
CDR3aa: CASSPGGDSIYEQYF

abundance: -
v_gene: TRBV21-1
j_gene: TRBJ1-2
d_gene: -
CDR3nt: TGTGCCAGCAGCTGCCGGAAAGGACAGCTCTACTATGGCTACACCTTC
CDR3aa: CASSCRKGQLYYGYTF

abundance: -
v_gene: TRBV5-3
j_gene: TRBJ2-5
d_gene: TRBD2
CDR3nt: TGTGCCAGAAGTCCAAATAGCGGGGGGAACCATAGCCTCCAAGAGACCCAGTACTTC
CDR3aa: CARSPNSGGNHSLQETQYF

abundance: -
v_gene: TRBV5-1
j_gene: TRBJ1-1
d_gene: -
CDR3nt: TGCGCCAGCAGCGACGTAATGTTGGCTAACACTGAAGCTTTCTTT
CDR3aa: CASSDVMLANTEAFF